What follows are 24 T cell receptor beta chains derived from one specimen sequenced in a study of blood T cell repertoires in COVID-19. Data came from immunoSEQ multiplex PCR; TCRdb stores just in-frame clones and leaves some out. The sample carries approximately 200,000 clones, approximately 90% recorded once. Sequencing was carried out using peripheral blood. The source is a man aged 65 to 85 with acute or convalescent COVID-19.

The V and J genes are TRBV6-2 or TRBV6-3 and TRBJ1-1; no reliable D call. V dropped 0 bases and J dropped 1 base, with 12 bases sitting between them. The CDR3 has 16 amino acids. Germline V CDR1 and CDR2: MNHEY, SVGEGT. Here the CDR3 DNA reads TGTGCCAGCAGTTACTCCCTTAATGCGGGGAACACTGAAGCTTTCTTT. It encodes CASSYSLNAGNTEAFF.

The J gene is TRBJ2-7, the V gene TRBV18, with a tentative D call TRBD1 (6 bases). The CDR3 has 15 residues. V was cut by 3 bases and J by 0 bases, with 12 bases left in between. Germline CDR1 and CDR2: KGHSH and LQKENI. The CDR3: CASSPRTADSYEQYF. Here the CDR3 DNA reads TGTGCCAGCTCACCCCGGACAGCCGACTCCTACGAGCAGTACTTC.

With respect to this clone: The junction departs from germline at one end; a sequencing error may be responsible. The V and J genes are TRBV6-6 and TRBJ1-2; 7 bases match TRBD1. The V gene's germline CDR1 is MNHNY and CDR2 SVGAGI (reference sequence). The CDR3 is 14 amino acids. The CDR3, as DNA: TGTGCCAGCAGTAGGACAGGCCGGAATGCATTTAAGGCCTTC. Translated: CASSRTGRNAFKAF.

CDR3: CASSLGSSSNTGELFF. CDR3 DNA: TGTGCCAGCAGCTTAGGGTCTAGTTCGAACACCGGGGAGCTGTTTTTT. The chain combines TRBV11-2 with TRBJ2-2, with D uncertain. V lost 1 base and J 0 bases, leaving 9 bases between the germline ends. The CDR3 totals 16 residues. Germline V lookup: CDR1 SGHAT, CDR2 FQNNGV.

The V and J genes are TRBV7-9 and TRBJ2-1, with 9 bases aligning to TRBD1. V lost 5 bases to trimming and J lost 12 bases; unmatched junction nucleotides: 8. Germline V lookup: CDR1 SEHNR, CDR2 FQNEAQ (reference sequence). This CDR3 is 13 amino acids long. CDR3 nucleotides: TGTGCCAGCAGCCGAGAGACAGGGGGTGTGCAGTTCTTC. Translated: CASSRETGGVQFF.

The chain carries TRBV27 and TRBJ2-7; D may be TRBD2 (6 bases). This CDR3 contains 13 residues. Germline CDR1 is MNHEY and CDR2 is SMNVEV (reference sequence). The V end was cut by 5 bases, the J end by 6 bases, with 14 bases between. The CDR3 nucleotides read TGTGCCAGCAGTCCTTATTTGGGAGGCGAGCAGTACTTC. This codes for CASSPYLGGEQYF.

The chain combines TRBV29-1 with TRBJ2-2; maybe TRBD2 (6 bases). The V gene's germline CDR1 is SQVTM and CDR2 ANQGSEA. Deletions cut 1 base from V and 3 bases from J, with 9 bases between. The CDR3 spans 14 residues. The DNA of the CDR3 is TGCAGCGTTGAAGCGGGAGTTGACACCGGGGAGCTGTTTTTT. Protein product: CSVEAGVDTGELFF.

The genes are TRBV29-1 and TRBJ2-1; D possibly corresponds to TRBD1 (5 bases). Trimming took off 6 bases at V and 10 bases at J, with 19 bases between the two ends. The CDR3 has 13 residues. Per the germline V gene, CDR1 is SQVTM and CDR2 is ANQGSEA. DNA of the CDR3: TGCAGCGTGAATGTGATAGGGGAAAGCGAGCAGTTCTTC. It encodes CSVNVIGESEQFF.

The rearrangement joins TRBV5-4 to TRBJ2-4; D is uncertain. Germline V gene data show CDR1 as SGHNT and CDR2 as YYREEE (reference sequence). The CDR3 covers 14 residues. V lost 0 bases, J lost 2 bases, and 6 bases lay in between. The CDR3 sequence is CASSLDNTKNIQYF. The CDR3, as DNA: TGTGCCAGCAGCTTGGATAACACCAAAAACATTCAGTACTTC.

The V gene is TRBV5-6, the J gene TRBJ1-4, with 8 positions matching TRBD1. Germline-derived CDR1 and CDR2 are SGHDT and YYEEEE. The junction had 9 bases not matched to a gene; V was cut back by 4 bases and J by 7 bases. This CDR3 region has 15 residues. CDR3 sequence: CASSPDRVTGEKLFF. CDR3 sequence (DNA): TGTGCCAGCAGCCCGGACAGGGTTACAGGTGAAAAACTGTTTTTT.

The J gene is TRBJ2-1, the V gene TRBV5-1; weak D call: TRBD1 (6 bases). CDR1 SGHRS and CDR2 YFSETQ come from the germline V gene. V lost 7 bases and J 0 bases, leaving 11 bases between the germline ends. The CDR3 is made up of 14 amino acids. CDR3 sequence reads: CASGQSNSYNEQFF. Written as DNA, the CDR3 is TGCGCCAGCGGACAGTCGAACTCCTACAATGAGCAGTTCTTC.

The chain carries TRBV18 and TRBJ2-4; tentative D call: TRBD2 (6 bases). The CDR3 is 16 amino acids. Germline V gene lookup returns CDR1 KGHSH and CDR2 LQKENI. The V end was cut by 4 bases, the J end by 5 bases, with 18 bases between. CDR3 amino acids: CASSQRGDVVENIQYF. CDR3 bases: TGTGCCAGCTCACAGCGCGGGGACGTGGTTGAAAACATTCAGTACTTC.

The chain joins TRBV9 to TRBJ1-1; perhaps TRBD1 as D (6 bases). The V end lost 0 bases, the J end lost 6 bases, and 12 bases lay between the germline ends. This CDR3 spans 14 amino acids. Germline V gene lookup returns CDR1 SGDLS and CDR2 YYNGEE. CDR3 sequence reads: CASSVGGGGAEAFF. The CDR3 region has the DNA TGTGCCAGCAGCGTAGGAGGGGGAGGGGCTGAAGCTTTCTTT.

The CDR3 spells CASTKSGGGEAFF. The CDR3 nucleotides read TGTGCCAGTACGAAGAGTGGGGGGGGTGAAGCTTTCTTT. The chain links TRBV19 to TRBJ1-1; D may be TRBD1 (5 bases). The germline V and J ends were trimmed by 7 bases and 7 bases, with 16 bases remaining between them. This CDR3 contains 13 residues. Germline V gene sequence: CDR1 LNHDA, CDR2 SQIVND (reference sequence).

The chain links TRBV5-1 to TRBJ1-6, with TRBD1 as a possible D gene (5 bases). Trimming removed 0 bases at V and 10 bases at J, with 8 bases between. There are 13 residues in the CDR3. From germline, CDR1 is SGHRS and CDR2 YFSETQ. The DNA for the CDR3 is TGCGCCAGCAGCTTGGAACAGGACTCACCCCTCCACTTT. This codes for CASSLEQDSPLHF.

The chain joins TRBV18 to TRBJ2-3; weak D call: TRBD1 (5 bases). Germline CDR1 and CDR2: KGHSH and LQKENI. The CDR3 is 14 amino acids. V was trimmed by 3 bases and J by 4 bases, leaving 11 bases between them. The CDR3, as DNA: TGTGCCAGCTCACCGAACTGGGGCGCAGATACGCAGTATTTT. Translated, it gives CASSPNWGADTQYF. The full variable domain, its missing parts supplied by reference TRBV18 and TRBJ2-3, is NAGVMQNPRHLVRRRGQEARLRCSPMKGHSHVYWYRQLPEEGLKFMVYLQKENIIDESGMPKERFSAEFPKEGPSILRIQQVVRGDSAAYFCASSPNWGADTQYFGPGTRLTVL.

The chain has TRBV3-1 (or the pseudogene TRBV3-2) and TRBJ2-1; 7 positions agree with TRBD2. Germline V gene data show CDR1 as LGHDT and CDR2 as YNNKEL (reference sequence). The CDR3 runs 23 residues. J was trimmed by 9 bases and V by 5 bases; bases with no gene match: 37. Written as DNA, the CDR3 is TGTGCCAGCAGCTATCTCTTTCGTTGGCGGGAGCCGTTCAAAATTTTCGGAAGGAGTGAGCAGTTCTTC. Translating gives CASSYLFRWREPFKIFGRSEQFF.

The chain couples TRBV4-3 to TRBJ2-2; 14 nucleotides align to TRBD2. The junction had 7 bases not matched to a gene; V was cut back by 0 bases and J by 4 bases. Germline CDR1 LGHNA, CDR2 YSLEER. The CDR3 is 19 amino acids. CDR3 protein: CASSQERGLAGVGTGELFF. CDR3 nucleotide sequence: TGCGCCAGCAGCCAAGAGCGGGGACTAGCGGGAGTCGGCACCGGGGAGCTGTTTTTT.

The V and J genes are TRBV9 and TRBJ2-2; a weak D match, TRBD1 (5 bases). Trimming removed 0 bases from V and 7 bases from J, with 13 bases in between. The CDR3 contains 15 residues. Looked up from germline, CDR1 is SGDLS and CDR2 is YYNGEE. The CDR3 loop reads CASSVDAGIIGELFF. The DNA for the CDR3 is TGTGCCAGCAGCGTAGATGCAGGGATTATCGGGGAGCTGTTTTTT.

This rearrangement joins TRBV18 to TRBJ2-7, with a tentative D call TRBD2 (6 bases). V lost 6 bases to trimming and J lost 4 bases, with 13 bases between them. The CDR3 length is 13 residues. Per germline, CDR1 KGHSH and CDR2 LQKENI. The CDR3 is CASSEGGQYEQYF. CDR3 in DNA: TGTGCCAGCTCCGAGGGAGGCCAGTACGAGCAGTACTTC.

Written as DNA, the CDR3 is TGTGCCAGCAGCGGGGACAGGGCGGGTGAAAAACTGTTTTTT. It is translated as CASSGDRAGEKLFF. V and J are TRBV9 and TRBJ1-4, with TRBD1 matching 9 bases. The V gene end was trimmed by 3 bases and the J gene end by 7 bases; junction bases not matched to a gene: 4. From germline, CDR1 is SGDLS and CDR2 YYNGEE. The CDR3 totals 14 residues.

The rearrangement joins TRBV5-5 to TRBJ1-2, with D uncertain. This CDR3 contains 13 residues. V was cut by 0 bases and J by 7 bases, with 10 bases left in between. Looked up from germline, CDR1 is SGHKS and CDR2 is YYEKEE (reference sequence). DNA of the CDR3: TGTGCCAGCAGCTTGGGGGAGCTACCTGGCTACACCTTC. This translates into CASSLGELPGYTF.

The rearrangement uses TRBV19 and TRBJ1-1; D remains unclear. Germline V lookup: CDR1 LNHDA, CDR2 SQIVND (reference sequence). CDR3 size: 15 residues. V lost 5 bases, J lost 5 bases, and 18 bases lay in between. CDR3 residues: CASSHGGGWSTEAFF. CDR3 in DNA: TGTGCCAGTAGTCATGGCGGAGGGTGGAGTACTGAAGCTTTCTTT.

This clone was detected once. This sequence joins TRBV6-4 and TRBJ1-2; possible D gene TRBD1, 5 bases. This CDR3 comprises 14 residues. The germline V gene has CDR1 MRHNA and CDR2 SNTAGT. Trimming left V 3 bases short and J 7 bases short, with 15 bases between. As DNA, the CDR3 is TGTGCCAGCAGTGAATCCCCAGGGTATAGTGGCTACACCTTC. It translates to CASSESPGYSGYTF.